The clone carrying this TCR beta chain was detected a few times. TCRdb redid the calling of the 5' RACE reads with MiXCR, one entry per CDR3 protein. The sample has about 96,000 distinct CDR3 sequences, about 8.8% seen once. CDR1 and CDR2 (germline): ENHRY, SYGVKD. V was clipped by 7 bases and J by 5 bases; unmatched bases: 4. This CDR3 is 14 amino acids long. The sample belongs to a study of T cells after yellow fever vaccination. The study, taken as a whole, reports: Clones that expanded after primary vaccination mostly reappeared after the booster (over 95% CD4, about 91% CD8).

Here the sequenced sample was CD8+ T cells not binding an NS4B(214-222) dextramer, sorted from PBMCs, taken around 15 days after the first yellow fever vaccination. The rearrangement links TRBV10-3 to TRBJ1-5; 11 bases match TRBD1. This clonotype was obtained from a man aged 18 to 30 who received the YFV17D yellow fever vaccine. The CDR3 coding sequence is TGTGCCATCAAGGGACAGGGGGGCTATCAGCCCCAGCATTTT. This sequence encodes CAIKGQGGYQPQHF.